One T cell receptor beta chain is described in this entry. No antigen is known for it. Donors were nominally healthy when sampled, though unrecorded immune exposures were likely. The data are from a study of cytomegalovirus exposure and HLA in healthy donors. Study at large: Falling in the Caucasian-associated ancestry cluster were about four fifths of 350 to 400 genotyped donors. General study findings and limits: The classifier, whose performance was assessed in both the original and validation cohorts, reportedly diagnosed cytomegalovirus status with high specificity and sensitivity. Most subjects' HLA-A and HLA-B alleles were reportedly predicted from TCR beta sequences.

Both 60 Vbeta primers and 13 Jbeta primers went into the PCR. The protocol was immunoSEQ multiplex PCR, while the TCRdb copy is restricted to in-frame clones and leaves out a portion. Here the sample spans 210,000 or so clones, approximately 83% being singletons. Trimming left V 0 bases short and J 5 bases short, with 16 bases between. CDR1 is GTSNPN, CDR2 SVGIG, per germline (reference sequence). The CDR3 has 15 residues. Sequences were obtained from PBMCs. The V and J genes are TRBV30 and TRBJ2-5; possibly TRBD1 for D (6 bases). This TCR was recovered from a woman aged 45 to 65 in good health and CMV-seropositive. The CDR3 sequence is CAWSVGGPRRETQYF. CDR3 DNA: TGTGCCTGGAGTGTAGGGGGACCCCGACGCGAGACCCAGTACTTC.